This record covers a single TCR beta chain. Assay: immunoSEQ multiplex PCR; the TCRdb copy retains only in-frame clones and omits some. The sample shows 220,000 or so clones, roughly 84% of them seen only once. The data originate from a study of blood T cell repertoires in COVID-19. This CDR3 is built from 13 residues. The ends were cut back, 2 bases at V and 2 bases at J, with 10 bases in the middle. Germline V gene data show CDR1 as GTSNPN and CDR2 as SVGIG (reference sequence). The V and J genes are TRBV30 and TRBJ2-7, with D possibly matching TRBD2 (6 bases). The sequencing sample was made of peripheral blood. This receptor was obtained from a woman aged 55-69 years who had recovered from COVID-19. The CDR3 region is CAWSSGVPYEQYF. The CDR3 DNA follows: TGTGCCTGGAGTTCGGGAGTGCCCTACGAGCAGTACTTC.